This T cell receptor beta chain was identified in a study of OX40 agonist ivuxolimab in advanced cancers. The overall study: Patients in the trial were receiving intravenous ivuxolimab every 2 weeks, at doses of 0.01 to 10 mg/kg. Three patients showed partial responses: one hepatocellular carcinoma and two cutaneous melanoma cases.

V was trimmed by 2 bases and J by 8 bases, leaving 3 bases between them. Germline V CDR1 and CDR2: SGHAT, FQNNGV. The CDR3 consists of 11 residues. A note on this clone: Its antigen is not known.

The protocol was immunoSEQ multiplex PCR, while the TCRdb copy is restricted to in-frame clones and leaves out a portion. The sample consists of fewer than 65,000 clones, 85% to 90% of them appearing once. Study results and caveats: Near-lowest levels of clonal expansion characterized partial responders at 0.1-3.0 mg/kg.

The V gene is TRBV11-2, the J gene TRBJ1-4; D not certain. This TCR was sampled from an adult with an advanced solid tumor such as melanoma, head and neck, liver or kidney cancer. The sequenced sample was CD4+ or CD8+ T cells sorted from blood, obtained in a trial of the OX40 agonist ivuxolimab. For the CDR3, the DNA is TGTGCCAGCAGCTTATACGAAAAACTGTTTTTT. Its translation is CASSLYEKLFF.